The clone carrying this T cell receptor (beta chain) was found once. Antigen specificity is unknown. This CDR3 comprises 14 residues. V dropped 6 bases and J dropped 4 bases, with 15 bases sitting between them. Germline V gene data show CDR1 as SNHLY and CDR2 as FYNNEI. The sample belongs to a study of cytomegalovirus exposure and HLA in healthy donors. Study outcomes and limitations: In terms of immune exposure information, only CMV serostatus was available.

13 Jbeta primers and 60 Vbeta primers were used for the PCR. The table came from immunoSEQ multiplex PCR; TCRdb's copy has only in-frame clones and leaves some out. Of about 100,000 clones listed, 70% to 85% were seen once; the top ten hold less than 1.5%. Sequenced: PBMCs. This rearrangement joins TRBV2 to TRBJ1-2; D remains unclear. The TCR originated in a woman under 30 in good health and CMV-seronegative. CDR3 DNA: TGTGCCAGCAGCCCCCCGTTAAGAGGCTATGGCTACACCTTC. It encodes CASSPPLRGYGYTF.